The entry below gives a single TCR beta chain sequence along with its context. The antigen is undetermined. V shed 5 bases, J shed 5 bases, and the junction held 13 bases outside the gene matches. The CDR3 totals 16 residues. Germline CDR1 is SGHRS and CDR2 is YFSETQ. This sample was included in a study of cytomegalovirus exposure and HLA in healthy donors. Regarding the study as a whole: An analysis that was carried out later associated approximately 17,000 TCR beta sequences with HLA alleles at 0.05 false discovery rate. A later analysis showed HLA-associated TCR beta chains outstripping equally common others in clonal expansion.

PCR was performed using 60 Vbeta and 13 Jbeta primers. The method was immunoSEQ multiplex PCR; TCRdb's version includes in-frame clones alone and lacks a portion of them. The table includes over 150,000 clones, more than 75% detected once. The sequenced sample consisted of PBMCs. This chain joins TRBV5-1 and TRBJ2-5, with TRBD2 matching 9 bases. The source of this sequence is a man aged 25-45 years in good health and CMV-seropositive. CDR3 loop: CASSLRLAGERETQYF. In DNA, the CDR3 is TGCGCCAGCAGTCTGAGGTTAGCGGGGGAACGTGAGACCCAGTACTTC.